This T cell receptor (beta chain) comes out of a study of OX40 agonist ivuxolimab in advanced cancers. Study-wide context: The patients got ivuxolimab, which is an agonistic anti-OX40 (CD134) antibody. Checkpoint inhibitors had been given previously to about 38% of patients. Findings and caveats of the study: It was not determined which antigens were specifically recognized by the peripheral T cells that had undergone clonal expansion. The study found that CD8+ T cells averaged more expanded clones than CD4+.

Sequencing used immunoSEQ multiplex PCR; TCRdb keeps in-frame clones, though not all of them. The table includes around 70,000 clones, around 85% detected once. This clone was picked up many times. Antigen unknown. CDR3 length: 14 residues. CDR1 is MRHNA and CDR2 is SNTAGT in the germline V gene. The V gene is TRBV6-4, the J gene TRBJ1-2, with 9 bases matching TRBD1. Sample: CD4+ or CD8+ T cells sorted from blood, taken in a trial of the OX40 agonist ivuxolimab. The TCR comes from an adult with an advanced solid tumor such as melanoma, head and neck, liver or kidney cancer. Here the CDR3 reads CAHRGDRVDYGYTF. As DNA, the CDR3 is TGTGCTCATAGAGGGGACAGGGTTGACTATGGCTACACCTTC.